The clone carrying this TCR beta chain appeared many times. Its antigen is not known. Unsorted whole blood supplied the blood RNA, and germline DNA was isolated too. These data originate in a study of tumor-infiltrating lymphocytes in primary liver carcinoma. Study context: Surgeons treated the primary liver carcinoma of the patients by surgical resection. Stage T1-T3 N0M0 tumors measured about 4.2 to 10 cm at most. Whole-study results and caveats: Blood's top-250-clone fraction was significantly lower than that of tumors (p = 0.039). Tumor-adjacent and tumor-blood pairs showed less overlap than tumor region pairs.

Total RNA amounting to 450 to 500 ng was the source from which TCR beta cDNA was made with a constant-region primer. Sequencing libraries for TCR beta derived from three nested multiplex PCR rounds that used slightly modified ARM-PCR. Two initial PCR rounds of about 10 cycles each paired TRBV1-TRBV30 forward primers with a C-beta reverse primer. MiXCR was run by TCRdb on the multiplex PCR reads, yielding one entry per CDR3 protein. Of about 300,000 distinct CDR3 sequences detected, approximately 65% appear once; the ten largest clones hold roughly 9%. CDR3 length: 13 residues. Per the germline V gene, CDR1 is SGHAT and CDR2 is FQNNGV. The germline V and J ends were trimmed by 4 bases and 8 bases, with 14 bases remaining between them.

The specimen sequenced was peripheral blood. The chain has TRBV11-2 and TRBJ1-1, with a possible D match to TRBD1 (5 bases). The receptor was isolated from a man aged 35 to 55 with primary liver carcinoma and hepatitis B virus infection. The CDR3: CASSSGGRQEAFF. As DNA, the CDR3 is TGTGCCAGCAGCTCGGGGGGTAGGCAGGAAGCTTTCTTT. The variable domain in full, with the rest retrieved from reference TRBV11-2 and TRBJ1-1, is EAGVAQSPRYKIIEKRQSVAFWCNPISGHATLYWYQQILGQGPKLLIQFQNNGVVDDSQLPKDRFSAERLKGVDSTLKIQPAKLEDSAVYLCASSSGGRQEAFFGQGTRLTVV.